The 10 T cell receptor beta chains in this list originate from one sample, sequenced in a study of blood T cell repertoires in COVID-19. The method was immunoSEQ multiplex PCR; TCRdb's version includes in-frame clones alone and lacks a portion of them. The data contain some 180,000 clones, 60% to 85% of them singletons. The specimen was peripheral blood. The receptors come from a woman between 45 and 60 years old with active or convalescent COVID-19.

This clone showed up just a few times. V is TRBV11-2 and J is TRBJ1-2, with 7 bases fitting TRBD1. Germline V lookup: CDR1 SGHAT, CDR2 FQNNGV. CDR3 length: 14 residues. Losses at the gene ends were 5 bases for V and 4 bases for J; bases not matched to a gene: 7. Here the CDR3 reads CASSPPGQSYGYTF. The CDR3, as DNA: TGTGCCAGCAGCCCCCCGGGACAGTCCTATGGCTACACCTTC.

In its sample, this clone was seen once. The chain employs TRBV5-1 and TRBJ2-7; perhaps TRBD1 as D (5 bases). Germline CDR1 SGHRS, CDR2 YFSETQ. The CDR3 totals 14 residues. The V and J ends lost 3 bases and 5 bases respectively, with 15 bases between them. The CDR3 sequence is CASSSKPRVDEQYF. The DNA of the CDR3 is TGCGCCAGCAGCTCGAAGCCCAGGGTGGACGAGCAGTACTTC.

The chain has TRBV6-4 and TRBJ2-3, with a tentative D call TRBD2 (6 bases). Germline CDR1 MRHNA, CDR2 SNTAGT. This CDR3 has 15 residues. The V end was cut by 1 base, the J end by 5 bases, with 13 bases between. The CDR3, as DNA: TGTGCCAGCAGTGACTTACACGGAGGGGTAGATACGCAGTATTTT. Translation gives CASSDLHGGVDTQYF.

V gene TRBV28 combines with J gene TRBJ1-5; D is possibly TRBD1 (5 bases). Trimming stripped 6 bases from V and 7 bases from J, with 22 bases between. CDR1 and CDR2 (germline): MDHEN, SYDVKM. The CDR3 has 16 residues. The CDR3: CASSPRSGGMGQPQHF. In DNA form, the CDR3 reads TGTGCCAGCAGCCCTCGGTCGGGGGGGATGGGCCAGCCCCAGCATTTT.

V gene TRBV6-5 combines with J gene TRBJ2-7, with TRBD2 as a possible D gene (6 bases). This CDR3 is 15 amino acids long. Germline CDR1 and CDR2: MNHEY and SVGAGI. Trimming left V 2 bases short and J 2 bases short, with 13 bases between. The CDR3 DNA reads TGTGCCAGCAGTTACGGGATAGCGGCAACCTACGAGCAGTACTTC. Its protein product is CASSYGIAATYEQYF.

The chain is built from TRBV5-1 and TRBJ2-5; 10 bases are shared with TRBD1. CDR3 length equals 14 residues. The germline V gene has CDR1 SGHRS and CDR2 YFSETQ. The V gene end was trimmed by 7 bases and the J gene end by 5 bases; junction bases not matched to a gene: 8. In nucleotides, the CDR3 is TGCGCCAGCCGTCGGGCGGGACAGGGGGAGACCCAGTACTTC. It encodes CASRRAGQGETQYF. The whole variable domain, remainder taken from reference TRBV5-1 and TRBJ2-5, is KAGVTQTPRYLIKTRGQQVTLSCSPISGHRSVSWYQQTPGQGLQFLFEYFSETQRNKGNFPGRFSGRQFSNSRSEMNVSTLELGDSALYLCASRRAGQGETQYFGPGTRLLVL.

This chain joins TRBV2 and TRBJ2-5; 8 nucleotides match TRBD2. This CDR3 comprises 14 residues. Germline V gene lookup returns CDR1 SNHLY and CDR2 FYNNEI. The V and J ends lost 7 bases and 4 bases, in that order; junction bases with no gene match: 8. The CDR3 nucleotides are TGTGCCAGCATGGAAAGCGGGGGCGGAGAGACCCAGTACTTC. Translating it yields CASMESGGGETQYF.

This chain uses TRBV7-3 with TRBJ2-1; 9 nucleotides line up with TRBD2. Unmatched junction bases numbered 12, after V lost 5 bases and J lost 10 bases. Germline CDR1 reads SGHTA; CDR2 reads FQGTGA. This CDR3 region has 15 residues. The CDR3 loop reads CASSLASGMLSEQFF. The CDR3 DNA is TGTGCCAGCAGCCTCGCTAGCGGGATGTTGTCCGAGCAGTTCTTC.

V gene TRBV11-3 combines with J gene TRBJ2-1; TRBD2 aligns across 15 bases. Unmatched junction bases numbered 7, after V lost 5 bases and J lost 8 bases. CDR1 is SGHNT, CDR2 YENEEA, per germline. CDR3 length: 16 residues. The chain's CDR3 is CASSIGTSGRTDEQFF. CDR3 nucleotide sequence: TGTGCCAGCAGCATCGGGACTAGCGGGAGGACGGATGAGCAGTTCTTC.

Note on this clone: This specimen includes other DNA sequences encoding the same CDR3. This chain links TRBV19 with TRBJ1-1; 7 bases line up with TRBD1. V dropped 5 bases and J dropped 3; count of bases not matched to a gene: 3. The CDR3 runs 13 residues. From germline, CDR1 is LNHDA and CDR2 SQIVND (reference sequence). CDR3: CASSRQGDTEAFF. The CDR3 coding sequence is TGTGCCAGTAGTCGACAGGGAGACACTGAAGCTTTCTTT.